These T cell receptor beta chains were read from a single sample in a study of T cell responses to AZD1222 COVID-19 vaccine. This table comes from immunoSEQ multiplex PCR, and its TCRdb copy is limited to in-frame clones, with some not included. Among roughly 80,000 clones listed, 70% to 85% were seen once. Material: peripheral blood, obtained on day 0 of AZD1222 vaccination. Source of these receptors: an adult in good health. Both conserved end residues are part of each CDR3. D genes are given only for firm matches. Part of the rows lack a size; the others show once, few, many or a class for expanded clones.

TRBV7-9	-	TRBJ2-7	-	CASSLAGTEAYEQYF	TGTGCCAGCAGCTTAGCCGGGACGGAAGCCTACGAGCAGTACTTC
TRBV9	-	TRBJ2-3	-	CASSPPIPGATDTQYF	TGTGCCAGCAGCCCCCCTATTCCGGGGGCCACAGATACGCAGTATTTT
TRBV2	TRBD2	TRBJ2-7	-	CASSTSGYEQYF	TGTGCCAGCAGTACTAGCGGCTACGAGCAGTACTTC
TRBV10-3	-	TRBJ2-1	-	CATNIRPGEGEQFF	TGTGCCACCAACATACGGCCGGGCGAGGGGGAACAGTTCTTC
TRBV7-9	-	TRBJ1-1	-	CASRGKGVITEAFF	TGTGCCAGCAGGGGGAAAGGGGTGATCACTGAAGCTTTCTTT
TRBV19	-	TRBJ1-5	-	CASSNSGGLRPQHF	TGTGCCAGTAGTAACAGCGGTGGTCTACGGCCCCAGCATTTT
TRBV19	TRBD1	TRBJ1-4	-	CASRASGTGGEKLFF	TGTGCCAGTAGAGCCTCCGGGACAGGGGGAGAAAAACTGTTTTTT
TRBV29-1	-	TRBJ2-5	once	CSVEGLGGASETQYF	TGCAGCGTTGAAGGATTGGGAGGAGCCTCAGAGACCCAGTACTTC
TRBV5-4	-	TRBJ1-4	-	CASSPDSVGEKLFF	TGTGCCAGCAGCCCGGACAGTGTAGGAGAAAAACTGTTTTTT
TRBV2	-	TRBJ2-1	few	CASDNNEQFF	TGTGCCAGCGACAACAATGAGCAGTTCTTC
TRBV19	-	TRBJ2-7	-	CASSAGGAYEQYF	TGTGCCAGTAGCGCCGGTGGTGCCTACGAGCAGTACTTC
TRBV19	-	TRBJ1-2	-	CASNWDGSGYGYTF	TGTGCCAGTAACTGGGACGGTTCGGGCTATGGCTACACCTTC
TRBV10-2	-	TRBJ2-1	few	CASRSDREDYNEQFF	TGCGCCAGCAGGTCTGACCGAGAGGATTACAATGAGCAGTTCTTC
TRBV12-3/TRBV12-4	-	TRBJ1-5	-	CASSFNSNQPQHF	TGTGCCAGCAGTTTTAACAGCAATCAGCCCCAGCATTTT
TRBV6-2/TRBV6-3	-	TRBJ2-2	-	CASSYSGPLTGELFF	TGTGCCAGCAGTTATAGTGGACCGCTCACCGGGGAGCTGTTTTTT
TRBV7-9	-	TRBJ1-2	-	CASSFGQPDSSGYTF	TGTGCCAGCAGCTTCGGACAGCCAGATTCGTCCGGCTACACCTTC
TRBV7-9	-	TRBJ1-1	-	CASSSRWGTEAFF	TGTGCCAGCAGCTCTAGATGGGGCACTGAAGCTTTCTTT
TRBV6-4	-	TRBJ2-7	-	CASIDPRDRVYEQYF	TGTGCCAGCATCGACCCACGGGATCGGGTGTACGAGCAGTACTTC
TRBV6-2/TRBV6-3	TRBD1	TRBJ1-2	-	CASSYEGQANYGYTF	TGTGCCAGCAGTTATGAGGGACAGGCTAACTATGGCTACACCTTC
TRBV7-9	-	TRBJ1-2	few	CASSFSAGTQPGYTF	TGTGCCAGCAGCTTCTCTGCGGGAACTCAACCGGGCTACACCTTC
TRBV5-4	-	TRBJ1-1	-	CASRESRGRGTEAFF	TGTGCCAGCAGGGAATCCAGGGGAAGAGGCACTGAAGCTTTCTTT
TRBV14	-	TRBJ2-2	-	CASSQVRGTGELFF	TGTGCCAGCAGCCAAGTGCGGGGCACCGGGGAGCTGTTTTTT
TRBV6-1	TRBD1	TRBJ1-6	-	CASSELQGTGGNSPLHF	TGTGCCAGCAGTGAACTACAGGGGACCGGCGGGAATTCACCCCTCCACTTT
TRBV19	TRBD1	TRBJ1-5	-	CASSIDRGQGSGQPQHF	TGTGCCAGTAGTATAGATCGGGGACAGGGCTCGGGTCAGCCCCAGCATTTT
TRBV3-1/TRBV3-2	-	TRBJ1-1	-	CASSQEGGRAFF	TGTGCCAGCAGCCAAGAAGGGGGTAGGGCTTTCTTT
TRBV7-2	-	TRBJ2-7	-	CASSLVPEAYEQYF	TGTGCCAGCAGCTTAGTCCCGGAAGCCTACGAGCAGTACTTC
TRBV19	TRBD2	TRBJ2-2	-	CASSISGTNTGELFF	TGTGCCAGTAGTATAAGCGGGACGAACACCGGGGAGCTGTTTTTT
TRBV5-1	-	TRBJ1-5	-	CASSWGPGQHRPQHF	TGCGCCAGCAGCTGGGGGCCGGGACAACACCGGCCCCAGCATTTT
TRBV7-2	-	TRBJ1-1	-	CASSLQSGADTEAFF	TGTGCCAGCAGCTTACAATCCGGCGCGGACACTGAAGCTTTCTTT
TRBV3-1/TRBV3-2	TRBD2	TRBJ2-5	few	CASSQDRTGGPRDQYF	TGTGCCAGCAGCCAAGATCGGACGGGGGGGCCGAGGGACCAGTACTTC
TRBV6-4	TRBD2	TRBJ2-1	-	CASSDWDYHAYNEQFF	TGTGCCAGCAGTGACTGGGACTACCATGCCTACAATGAGCAGTTCTTC
TRBV6-4	-	TRBJ2-7	-	CASSDCPGLGSYEQYF	TGTGCCAGCAGTGACTGCCCGGGGCTGGGATCCTACGAGCAGTACTTC
TRBV6-2/TRBV6-3	TRBD1	TRBJ2-7	-	CASSYPGQGSPYEQYF	TGTGCCAGCAGTTACCCAGGACAGGGGAGTCCCTACGAGCAGTACTTC
TRBV4-2	-	TRBJ2-3	medium-sized	CASSQRTSRTDTQYF	TGTGCCAGCAGCCAAAGGACTTCCCGCACAGATACGCAGTATTTT
TRBV10-3	-	TRBJ2-2	-	CAISGRGTTTGELFF	TGTGCCATCAGTGGCCGAGGGACAACCACCGGGGAGCTGTTTTTT
TRBV7-9	-	TRBJ2-1	-	CASSLARGGVDYNEQFF	TGTGCCAGCAGCTTAGCGCGTGGAGGGGTCGACTACAATGAGCAGTTCTTC
TRBV27	-	TRBJ2-7	-	CASSQLSGPISYEQYF	TGTGCCAGCTCCCAACTATCCGGCCCCATCTCCTACGAGCAGTACTTC
TRBV4-3	TRBD2	TRBJ2-1	-	CASSQELAASYNEQFF	TGCGCCAGCAGCCAAGAGCTAGCGGCCTCCTACAATGAGCAGTTCTTC
TRBV30	-	TRBJ1-3	-	CAWSPRGPSSGNTIYF	TGTGCCTGGAGCCCCCGGGGGCCATCCTCTGGAAACACCATATATTTT
TRBV5-4	-	TRBJ2-3	-	CASSVEAASTDTQYF	TGTGCCAGCAGCGTTGAGGCGGCTAGCACAGATACGCAGTATTTT
TRBV10-2	-	TRBJ1-2	-	CASLGRIYGYTF	TGCGCCAGCTTGGGACGTATCTATGGCTACACCTTC
TRBV4-2	-	TRBJ1-3	-	CASSPLKGGSGNTIYF	TGTGCCAGCAGCCCCTTAAAAGGAGGCTCTGGAAACACCATATATTTT
TRBV2	-	TRBJ1-3	-	CASRFLSSGNTIYF	TGTGCCAGCCGCTTTTTATCCTCTGGAAACACCATATATTTT
TRBV7-2	-	TRBJ1-5	-	CASSLGYGSHQPQHF	TGTGCCAGCAGCTTAGGGTATGGCAGCCATCAGCCCCAGCATTTT
TRBV12-3/TRBV12-4	-	TRBJ2-2	-	CASSGNTGELFF	TGTGCCAGCAGTGGAAACACCGGGGAGCTGTTTTTT
TRBV18	-	TRBJ1-5	-	CASSRDSYNQPQHF	TGTGCCAGCTCACGAGACAGCTACAATCAGCCCCAGCATTTT
TRBV29-1	-	TRBJ2-1	-	CSVRPGETYNEQFF	TGCAGCGTTCGCCCAGGGGAAACCTACAATGAGCAGTTCTTC
TRBV7-2	-	TRBJ2-1	-	CATSPGLAQGNEQFF	TGTGCCACCTCCCCGGGGCTCGCCCAAGGCAATGAGCAGTTCTTC
TRBV18	-	TRBJ1-5	once	CASSPLPSNQPQHF	TGTGCCAGCTCACCCCTCCCGAGCAATCAGCCCCAGCATTTT
TRBV5-8	-	TRBJ1-1	-	CASSRLIQANMNTEAFF	TGTGCCAGCAGCCGCCTTATTCAGGCAAACATGAACACTGAAGCTTTCTTT
TRBV6-2/TRBV6-3	-	TRBJ1-2	-	CASSYSIGTNYGYTF	TGTGCCAGCAGTTACTCGATAGGGACTAACTATGGCTACACCTTC
TRBV19	-	TRBJ2-4	-	CASSHGLLAKNIQYF	TGTGCCAGTTCTCACGGTTTACTAGCCAAAAACATTCAGTACTTC
TRBV11-1	-	TRBJ2-7	-	CASSAGTVYEQYF	TGTGCCAGCAGCGCGGGGACGGTATACGAGCAGTACTTC
TRBV12-5	-	TRBJ1-2	-	CARHPGSDYGYTF	TGTGCTCGCCATCCCGGTTCGGACTATGGCTACACCTTC
TRBV6-1	-	TRBJ1-3	-	CASSEMYRLFGSGNTIYF	TGTGCCAGCAGTGAAATGTACCGGCTCTTCGGTTCTGGAAACACCATATATTTT